The entry that follows covers one TCR beta chain sequence. Its antigen is currently unknown. These data belong to a study of T cell responses to AZD1222 COVID-19 vaccine. Study results and caveats: No repertoire was sampled before or during the peak T cell response, only after it. Baseline seropositivity characterized only a handful of AZD1222 recipients. The donors showed a predominance of white British ancestry and of females, with possible underestimation of clonal diversity. Spike regions recognized by vaccine-associated CD4 TCRs spanned the protein, led by 160-218 and 743-854.

Only in-frame clones appear in the TCRdb table, and some are missing; sequencing was by immunoSEQ multiplex PCR. The table records 150,000 to 200,000 clones, 94% of them present only once. The CDR3 has 11 amino acids. Trimming took 2 bases from V and 7 from J, leaving 8 bases between them. The germline CDR1 and CDR2 sequences are DFQATT and SNEGSKA (reference sequence). This rearrangement joins TRBV20-1 to TRBJ1-1; D gene unclear. The source of this sequence is an adult in good health. The sample consisted of peripheral blood, taken on day 0 of AZD1222 vaccination. Written as DNA, the CDR3 is TGCAGTGCTAGATGGGGAGTTGAAGCTTTCTTT. It is translated as CSARWGVEAFF.